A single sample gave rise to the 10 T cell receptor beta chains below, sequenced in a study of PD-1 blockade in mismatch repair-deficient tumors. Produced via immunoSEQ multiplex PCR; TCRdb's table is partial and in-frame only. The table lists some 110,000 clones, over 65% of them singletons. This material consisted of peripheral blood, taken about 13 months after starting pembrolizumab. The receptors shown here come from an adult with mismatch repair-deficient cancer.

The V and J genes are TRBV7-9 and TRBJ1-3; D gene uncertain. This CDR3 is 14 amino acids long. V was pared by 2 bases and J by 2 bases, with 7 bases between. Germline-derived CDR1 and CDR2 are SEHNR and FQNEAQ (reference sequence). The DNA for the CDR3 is TGTGCCAGCAGCTTAAGGGAAGCTGGAAACACCATATATTTT. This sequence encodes CASSLREAGNTIYF.

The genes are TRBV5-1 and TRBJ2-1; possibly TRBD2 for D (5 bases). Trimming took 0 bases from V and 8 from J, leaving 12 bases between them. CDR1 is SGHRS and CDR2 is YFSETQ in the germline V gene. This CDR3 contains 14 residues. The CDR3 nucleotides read TGCGCCAGCAGCTTGGGGACTCACTCGGATGAGCAGTTCTTC. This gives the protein CASSLGTHSDEQFF. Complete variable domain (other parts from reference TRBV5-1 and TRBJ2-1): KAGVTQTPRYLIKTRGQQVTLSCSPISGHRSVSWYQQTPGQGLQFLFEYFSETQRNKGNFPGRFSGRQFSNSRSEMNVSTLELGDSALYLCASSLGTHSDEQFFGPGTRLTVL.

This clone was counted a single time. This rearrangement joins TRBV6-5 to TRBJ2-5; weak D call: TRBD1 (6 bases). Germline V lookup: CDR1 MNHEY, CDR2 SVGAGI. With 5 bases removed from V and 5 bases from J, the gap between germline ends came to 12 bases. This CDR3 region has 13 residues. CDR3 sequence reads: CASSRGSGETQYF. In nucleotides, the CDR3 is TGTGCCAGCAGTAGGGGGTCCGGGGAGACCCAGTACTTC.

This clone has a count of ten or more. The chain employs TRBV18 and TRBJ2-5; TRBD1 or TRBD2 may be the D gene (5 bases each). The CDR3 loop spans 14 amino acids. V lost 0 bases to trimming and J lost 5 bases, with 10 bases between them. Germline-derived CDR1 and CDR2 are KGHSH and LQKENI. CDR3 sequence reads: CASSPPPGRETQYF. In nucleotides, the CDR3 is TGTGCCAGCTCACCACCGCCGGGGCGGGAGACCCAGTACTTC.

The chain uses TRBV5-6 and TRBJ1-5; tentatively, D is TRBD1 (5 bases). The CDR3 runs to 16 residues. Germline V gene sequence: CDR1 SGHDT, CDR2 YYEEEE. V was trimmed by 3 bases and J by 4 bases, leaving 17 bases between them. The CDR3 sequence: CASSSYGGTWNQPQHF. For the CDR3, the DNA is TGTGCCAGCAGCTCCTACGGGGGTACTTGGAATCAGCCCCAGCATTTT.

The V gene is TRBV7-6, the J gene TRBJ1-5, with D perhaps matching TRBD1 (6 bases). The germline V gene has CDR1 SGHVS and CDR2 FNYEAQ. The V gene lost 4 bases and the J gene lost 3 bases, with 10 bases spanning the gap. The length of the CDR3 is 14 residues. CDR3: CASSYAGDNQPQHF. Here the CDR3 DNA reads TGTGCCAGCAGCTACGCAGGGGACAATCAGCCCCAGCATTTT.

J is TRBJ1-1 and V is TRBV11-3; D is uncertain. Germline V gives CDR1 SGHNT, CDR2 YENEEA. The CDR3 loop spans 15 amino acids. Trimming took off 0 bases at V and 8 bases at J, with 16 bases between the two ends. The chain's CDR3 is CASSLDRYFPGEAFF. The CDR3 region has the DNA TGTGCCAGCAGCTTAGACCGATATTTTCCTGGCGAAGCTTTCTTT.

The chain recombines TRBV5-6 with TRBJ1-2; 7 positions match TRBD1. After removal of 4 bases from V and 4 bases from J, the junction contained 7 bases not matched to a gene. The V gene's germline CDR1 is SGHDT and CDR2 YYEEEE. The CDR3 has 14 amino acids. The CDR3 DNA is TGTGCCAGCAGCGTGGACAGGCAAGGCTATGGCTACACCTTC. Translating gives CASSVDRQGYGYTF.

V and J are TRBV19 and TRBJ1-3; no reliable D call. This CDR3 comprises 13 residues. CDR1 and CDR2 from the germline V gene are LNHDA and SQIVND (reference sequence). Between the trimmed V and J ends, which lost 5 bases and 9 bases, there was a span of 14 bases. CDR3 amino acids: CASSSPGSGTIYF. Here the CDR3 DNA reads TGTGCCAGTAGTTCCCCGGGGTCGGGCACCATATATTTT. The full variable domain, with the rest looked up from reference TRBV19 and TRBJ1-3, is DGGITQSPKYLFRKEGQNVTLSCEQNLNHDAMYWYRQDPGQGLRLIYYSQIVNDFQKGDIAEGYSVSREKKESFPLTVTSAQKNPTAFYLCASSSPGSGTIYFGEGSWLTVV.

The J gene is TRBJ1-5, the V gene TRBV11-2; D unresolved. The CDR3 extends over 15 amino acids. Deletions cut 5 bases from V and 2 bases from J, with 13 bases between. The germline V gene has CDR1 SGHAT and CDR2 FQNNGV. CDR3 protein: CASSLLGQGNQPQHF. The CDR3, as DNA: TGTGCCAGCAGCCTACTCGGTCAGGGCAATCAGCCCCAGCATTTT.